This T cell receptor beta chain was captured in a study of T-cell reconstitution after alpha-beta-depleted transplantation in children. Study findings and constraints: Newly produced T cells mostly provided counts and TCRbeta diversity after one year, as hyperexpanded clones declined. Day-60 TCRbeta diversity that was high in some patients was derived from surviving recipient T cells and thymic progenitors.

This clonotype was seen at least ten times. Its cognate antigen is unknown. This sample's TCRbeta library carried unique molecular identifier barcodes. TCRdb itself ran the PCR reads through MiXCR, one entry per CDR3 protein. Counted here are approximately 200,000 distinct CDR3 sequences, around 5.9% occurring once; the ten biggest clones make up 4.5%. This receptor was identified in a girl under three years old with combined immunodeficiency, due to receive a stem cell transplant. The sequencing here drew on PBMCs, taken before TCRalphabeta/CD19-depleted stem cell transplant.

The CDR3 here is CSVAIKGRGETQYF. CDR3 DNA sequence: TGCAGCGTTGCCATCAAAGGCCGGGGGGAGACCCAGTACTTC. The V gene is TRBV29-1, the J gene TRBJ2-5; D might be TRBD2 (6 bases). CDR1 and CDR2 (germline): SQVTM, ANQGSEA. The CDR3 contains 14 residues. V was trimmed by 4 bases and J by 5 bases, leaving 17 bases between them.